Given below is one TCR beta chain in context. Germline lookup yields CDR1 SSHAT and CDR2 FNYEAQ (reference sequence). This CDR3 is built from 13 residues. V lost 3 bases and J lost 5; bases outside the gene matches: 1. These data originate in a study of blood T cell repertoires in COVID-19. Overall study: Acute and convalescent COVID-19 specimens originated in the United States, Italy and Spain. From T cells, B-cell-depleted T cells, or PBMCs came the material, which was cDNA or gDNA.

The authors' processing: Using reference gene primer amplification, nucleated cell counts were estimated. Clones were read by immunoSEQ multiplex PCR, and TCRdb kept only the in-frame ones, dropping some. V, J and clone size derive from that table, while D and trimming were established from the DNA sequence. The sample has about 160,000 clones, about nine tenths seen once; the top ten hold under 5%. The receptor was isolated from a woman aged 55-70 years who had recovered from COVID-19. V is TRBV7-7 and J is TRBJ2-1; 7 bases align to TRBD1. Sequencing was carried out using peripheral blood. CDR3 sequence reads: CASSLGQNNEQFF. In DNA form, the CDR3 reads TGTGCCAGCAGCTTGGGACAGAACAATGAGCAGTTCTTC.